The 32 T cell receptor beta chains below were found in one sample sequenced in a study of early T cells in non-severe SARS-CoV-2 infection. MiXCR, applied by TCRdb to the 5' RACE reads, yields one record per CDR3 protein. The sample lists roughly 50,000 distinct CDR3 sequences; about 8% were seen once. The sample here was whole blood, taken at baseline. The receptors were gathered from an adult who was a healthcare worker with PCR-confirmed SARS-CoV-2 infection or an uninfected control (not recorded which).

This clonotype was seen many times. The J gene is TRBJ2-7, the V gene TRBV4-2; possible D gene TRBD1, 6 bases. Trimming pared 0 bases from V and 0 bases from J, leaving 18 bases between. Per the germline V gene, CDR1 is LGHNA and CDR2 is YNFKEQ. This CDR3 region has 18 residues. The CDR3 spells CASSQDLTGTTSSYEQYF. In nucleotides, the CDR3 is TGTGCCAGCAGCCAAGACCTAACCGGGACAACAAGCTCCTACGAGCAGTACTTC.

In its sample, this clonotype was seen a few times. This chain joins TRBV4-2 and TRBJ2-7, with D possibly matching TRBD2 (6 bases). Germline V gene data show CDR1 as LGHNA and CDR2 as YNFKEQ. Trimming shortened V by 3 bases and J by 0 bases, and 15 bases separated the two germline ends. The CDR3 sequence is 16 residues long. The CDR3 protein is CASSHLLGEDSYEQYF. The DNA for the CDR3 is TGTGCCAGCAGCCACCTACTGGGGGAGGACTCCTACGAGCAGTACTTC.

This clonotype was counted at least ten times. The chain has TRBV20-1 and TRBJ1-2; unclear D gene. From germline, CDR1 is DFQATT and CDR2 SNEGSKA (reference sequence). The CDR3 is made up of 16 amino acids. V lost 3 bases to trimming and J lost 2 bases, with 19 bases between them. The CDR3 sequence: CSARVAGAPDNYGYTF. In DNA, the CDR3 is TGCAGTGCTAGGGTAGCGGGAGCGCCCGACAACTATGGCTACACCTTC.

This clonotype showed up many times. This chain joins TRBV6-2 or TRBV6-3 and TRBJ2-7, with TRBD1 identical over 10 bases. Germline V CDR1 and CDR2: MNHEY, SVGEGT. The CDR3 is 14 amino acids. V gave up 2 bases and J gave up 6 bases; unmatched junction bases: 4. The CDR3 spells CASSYAGQGSEQYF. In DNA form, the CDR3 reads TGTGCCAGCAGTTACGCGGGACAGGGGAGCGAGCAGTACTTC.

This chain joins TRBV5-1 and TRBJ2-1, with D perhaps TRBD1 (5 bases). V dropped 6 bases and J dropped 7 bases, with 20 bases sitting between them. The CDR3 totals 15 residues. Per germline, CDR1 SGHRS and CDR2 YFSETQ. This chain's CDR3 is CASTKDSSASNEQFF. The CDR3 DNA reads TGCGCCAGCACCAAAGACAGCTCCGCTTCGAATGAGCAGTTCTTC.

This clonotype was detected many times. This chain connects TRBV28 to TRBJ1-5; D remains unclear. V gave up 6 bases and J gave up 6 bases, with 15 bases separating them. This CDR3 spans 14 amino acids. The germline V gene has CDR1 MDHEN and CDR2 SYDVKM. The CDR3 bases are TGTGCCAGCAGACGTTGGGCAGAAATTCAGCCCCAGCATTTT. Protein sequence: CASRRWAEIQPQHF. Filled out from reference TRBV28 and TRBJ1-5, the complete variable domain reads DVKVTQSSRYLVKRTGEKVFLECVQDMDHENMFWYRQDPGLGLRLIYFSYDVKMKEKGDIPEGYSVSREKKERFSLILESASTNQTSMYLCASRRWAEIQPQHFGDGTRLSIL.

Many counts were recorded for this clonotype. V and J are TRBV6-6 and TRBJ1-2, with D hard to call. CDR1 MNHNY and CDR2 SVGAGI come from the germline V gene (reference sequence). CDR3 size: 10 residues. Trimming removed 11 bases at V and 4 bases at J, with 8 bases between. The CDR3 bases are TGTGCCCCTACGACCTATGGCTACACCTTC. It yields the protein CAPTTYGYTF.

This sequence joins TRBV5-1 and TRBJ2-1; possibly TRBD1 for D (5 bases). This CDR3 has 17 residues. Trimming took 4 bases from V and 5 from J, leaving 22 bases between them. Germline V gene sequence: CDR1 SGHRS, CDR2 YFSETQ. CDR3 residues: CASSSRQLIGAHNEQFF. CDR3 DNA sequence: TGCGCCAGCAGCAGCAGACAGCTCATAGGGGCACACAATGAGCAGTTCTTC. The full variable domain, rest sourced from reference TRBV5-1 and TRBJ2-1, is KAGVTQTPRYLIKTRGQQVTLSCSPISGHRSVSWYQQTPGQGLQFLFEYFSETQRNKGNFPGRFSGRQFSNSRSEMNVSTLELGDSALYLCASSSRQLIGAHNEQFFGPGTRLTVL.

This clonotype was counted ten times or more. This chain links TRBV28 with TRBJ2-7; D may be TRBD1 (6 bases). Germline CDR1 reads MDHEN; CDR2 reads SYDVKM. Trimming stripped 5 bases from V and 3 bases from J, with 14 bases between. The length of the CDR3 is 14 residues. The CDR3 loop reads CASSPTDRYYEQYF. The CDR3 nucleotides are TGTGCCAGCAGTCCTACCGACAGGTACTACGAGCAGTACTTC.

V usage is TRBV7-4 and J usage is TRBJ2-5; TRBD1 matches 9 bases. J lost 3 bases, V lost 4 bases, and 3 bases had no gene match. The CDR3 is made up of 14 amino acids. Germline CDR1 SGHVT, CDR2 SQSDAQ. CDR3 in DNA: TGTGCCAGCAGCTCGGGACAGGGAAAAGAGACCCAGTACTTC. Protein product: CASSSGQGKETQYF.

This chain uses TRBV24-1 with TRBJ1-2; D gene unclear. V lost 5 bases, J lost 11 bases, and 17 bases lay in between. The CDR3 covers 13 residues. Germline CDR1 reads KGHDR; CDR2 reads SFDVKD. CDR3 nucleotide sequence: TGTGCCACCAGTGGGACGGACGGTTTACTTTACACCTTC. It yields the protein CATSGTDGLLYTF.

The chain employs TRBV19 and TRBJ1-2, with D possibly TRBD1 on 6 matching bases. Between the trimmed V and J ends, which lost 9 bases and 4 bases, there was a span of 18 bases. Germline loops: CDR1 LNHDA, CDR2 SQIVND (reference sequence). This CDR3 has 14 residues. Here the CDR3 reads CASSSTGALYGYTF. CDR3 coding DNA: TGTGCCAGCTCCTCGACGGGGGCACTCTATGGCTACACCTTC.

V is TRBV20-1 and J is TRBJ2-7; 14 bases agree with TRBD2. The CDR3 is 14 amino acids. V dropped 5 bases and J dropped 1; count of bases not matched to a gene: 1. Germline CDR1 reads DFQATT; CDR2 reads SNEGSKA (reference sequence). CDR3 sequence reads: CSAGTSGSSYEQYF. The CDR3 region has the DNA TGCAGTGCTGGGACTAGCGGGAGTTCCTACGAGCAGTACTTC.

V and J are TRBV27 and TRBJ2-1, with unresolved D. The germline V gene has CDR1 MNHEY and CDR2 SMNVEV (reference sequence). The CDR3 spans 13 residues. Between the trimmed V and J ends, which lost 4 bases and 6 bases, there was a span of 10 bases. The chain's CDR3 is CASSSRVRNEQFF. The CDR3 DNA reads TGTGCCAGCAGTTCAAGGGTACGCAATGAGCAGTTCTTC.

This sequence joins TRBV5-5 and TRBJ1-2; D is unresolved. Germline V gene data show CDR1 as SGHKS and CDR2 as YYEKEE (reference sequence). CDR3 length: 14 residues. Trimming removed 0 bases from V and 7 bases from J, with 13 bases in between. The CDR3 DNA follows: TGTGCCAGCAGCTTGGATGCGGGCCTTGGTGGCTACACCTTC. This gives the protein CASSLDAGLGGYTF.

The chain has TRBV6-4 and TRBJ1-1; D is unresolved. Germline lookup yields CDR1 MRHNA and CDR2 SNTAGT. The CDR3 is made up of 13 amino acids. V was cut by 1 base and J by 5 bases, with 8 bases left in between. The CDR3 region has the DNA TGTGCCAGCAGTGACTTCCCGGGAACTGAAGCTTTCTTT. It specifies CASSDFPGTEAFF.

This chain connects TRBV7-2 to TRBJ2-3; 7 nucleotides match TRBD2. Germline assignment: CDR1 SGHTA and CDR2 FQGNSA. The trim removed 1 base at V and 9 bases at J, leaving 4 bases unmatched. This CDR3 comprises 13 residues. CDR3 in DNA: TGTGCCAGCAGCTTAGGCAGCGGGAACACGCAGTATTTT. It translates to CASSLGSGNTQYF.

CDR3 residues: CSLVDRGSGNTIYF. The CDR3 region has the DNA TGCAGTCTCGTAGACAGGGGCTCTGGAAACACCATATATTTT. The V and J genes are TRBV20-1 and TRBJ1-3; 8 bases fit TRBD1. This CDR3 spans 14 amino acids. Germline CDR1 is DFQATT and CDR2 is SNEGSKA (reference sequence). The trim removed 8 bases at V and 0 bases at J, leaving 6 bases unmatched.

Ten or more counts support this clonotype. The rearrangement links TRBV28 to TRBJ1-5; D is perhaps TRBD1 (5 bases). This CDR3 is built from 14 residues. The germline gives CDR1 MDHEN, CDR2 SYDVKM. V was pared by 8 bases and J by 3 bases, with 14 bases between. The CDR3 is CASRWAGINQPQHF. CDR3 sequence (DNA): TGTGCCAGCCGGTGGGCAGGGATCAATCAGCCCCAGCATTTT.

This clonotype was seen only a few times. The J gene is TRBJ2-1, the V gene TRBV27, with TRBD1 as a possible D gene (6 bases). Germline V gene lookup returns CDR1 MNHEY and CDR2 SMNVEV (reference sequence). Between the trimmed V and J ends, which lost 2 bases and 6 bases, there was a span of 14 bases. The CDR3 has 15 residues. CDR3 DNA: TGTGCCAGCAGTTTAAGACCTGACAGGCCCAATGAGCAGTTCTTC. Its translation: CASSLRPDRPNEQFF.

The rearrangement uses TRBV12-5 and TRBJ2-2; no definite D call. CDR1 and CDR2 from the germline V gene are LGHNT and FRNRAP. V shed 0 bases and J shed 1 base, with 12 bases lying between them. The CDR3 has 17 residues. Written as DNA, the CDR3 is TGTGCTAGTGGTTTGGTACTCAAAGGCCAGAACACCGGGGAGCTGTTTTTT. Translating gives CASGLVLKGQNTGELFF. Supplemented by reference TRBV12-5 and TRBJ2-2, the full variable domain reads DARVTQTPRHKVTEMGQEVTMRCQPILGHNTVFWYRQTMMQGLELLAYFRNRAPLDDSGMPKDRFSAEMPDATLATLKIQPSEPRDSAVYFCASGLVLKGQNTGELFFGEGSRLTVL.

This clonotype came up many times. The CDR3 loop reads CASSFRDMNTEAFF. CDR3 sequence (DNA): TGTGCCAGCAGTTTTCGGGACATGAACACTGAAGCTTTCTTT. The J gene is TRBJ1-1, the V gene TRBV12-3 or TRBV12-4; tentative D call: TRBD1 (6 bases). V lost 3 bases to trimming and J lost 0 bases, with 8 bases between them. The CDR3 consists of 14 residues.

This clonotype showed up just a few times. The chain links TRBV19 to TRBJ2-6; D not resolved. Germline V gene sequence: CDR1 LNHDA, CDR2 SQIVND (reference sequence). CDR3 length equals 16 residues. Trimming left V 0 bases short and J 3 bases short, with 9 bases between. As DNA, the CDR3 is TGTGCCAGTAGTATAGATCTAGGGATTGGGGCCAACGTCCTGACTTTC. This sequence encodes CASSIDLGIGANVLTF.

This clonotype was detected many times. V usage is TRBV4-3 and J usage is TRBJ2-1, with TRBD2 identical over 8 bases. After removal of 0 bases from V and 4 bases from J, the junction contained 8 bases not matched to a gene. From germline, CDR1 is LGHNA and CDR2 YSLEER. The CDR3 runs to 17 residues. The chain's CDR3 is CASSQDRSGGPYNEQFF. CDR3 in DNA: TGCGCCAGCAGCCAAGATCGGTCGGGAGGGCCTTACAATGAGCAGTTCTTC.

The chain uses TRBV28 and TRBJ2-5; D may correspond to TRBD1 or TRBD2 (6 bases each). Trimming shortened V by 8 bases and J by 4 bases, and 17 bases separated the two germline ends. The CDR3 contains 14 residues. Germline CDR1 MDHEN, CDR2 SYDVKM. The DNA of the CDR3 is TGTGCCAGCTCCAACCGGGGGCGCAGAGAGACCCAGTACTTC. Its protein product is CASSNRGRRETQYF.

The chain employs TRBV7-2 and TRBJ2-1; 11 nucleotides align to TRBD2. From germline, CDR1 is SGHTA and CDR2 FQGNSA. The CDR3 loop spans 15 amino acids. The V and J ends lost 5 bases and 10 bases, in that order; junction bases with no gene match: 10. The chain's CDR3 is CASSQLAGGPGEQFF. The CDR3 coding sequence is TGTGCCAGCAGCCAGTTAGCGGGAGGGCCAGGCGAGCAGTTCTTC.

This clonotype appeared a few times. The chain links TRBV27 to TRBJ2-1; D possibly corresponds to TRBD2 (6 bases). This CDR3 contains 13 residues. Germline CDR1 and CDR2: MNHEY and SMNVEV (reference sequence). The V end was cut by 5 bases, the J end by 6 bases, with 11 bases between. CDR3 DNA: TGTGCCAGCAGTGCGGGACGCCGCAATGAGCAGTTCTTC. This translates into CASSAGRRNEQFF.

This clonotype appeared a few times. V gene TRBV11-1 combines with J gene TRBJ2-1; 9 bases agree with TRBD2. The CDR3 is 15 residues long. Trimming cost V 1 base and J 4 bases; bases outside gene matches: 2. CDR1 is SGHAT, CDR2 FQDESV, per germline (reference sequence). Here the CDR3 reads CASSLGLAEYNEQFF. The DNA of the CDR3 is TGTGCCAGCAGCTTAGGACTAGCGGAGTACAATGAGCAGTTCTTC.

Only a few counts were recorded for this clonotype. V gene TRBV20-1 combines with J gene TRBJ2-7; 7 bases agree with TRBD2. Losses at the gene ends were 5 bases for V and 3 bases for J; bases not matched to a gene: 7. The germline CDR1 and CDR2 sequences are DFQATT and SNEGSKA (reference sequence). This CDR3 contains 13 residues. The CDR3 sequence: CSAQPSGLYEQYF. The DNA of the CDR3 is TGCAGTGCTCAGCCTAGCGGCCTCTACGAGCAGTACTTC.

This clonotype was recorded at least ten times. This chain joins TRBV3-1 and TRBJ2-1; possibly TRBD2 for D (5 bases). V shed 1 base and J shed 9 bases, with 10 bases lying between them. Germline V lookup: CDR1 LGHDT, CDR2 YNNKEL (reference sequence). The CDR3 is made up of 13 amino acids. CDR3 region: CASSQVAGVEQFF. CDR3 in DNA: TGTGCCAGCAGCCAAGTGGCGGGCGTTGAGCAGTTCTTC.

This clonotype has ten or more counts. The chain links TRBV27 to TRBJ2-5, with D maybe TRBD2 (6 bases). V lost 3 bases and J lost 2, with 13 bases in between. The germline CDR1 and CDR2 sequences are MNHEY and SMNVEV (reference sequence). This CDR3 contains 15 residues. CDR3 bases: TGTGCCAGCAGTTTTGCCCGGGAGAGGCAAGAGACCCAGTACTTC. Translated, it gives CASSFARERQETQYF.

In its sample, this clonotype was seen many times. The chain is built from TRBV20-1 and TRBJ2-2; 9 bases are shared with TRBD2. This CDR3 is built from 15 residues. V trimming: 6 bases; J trimming: 5 bases; junction bases outside the gene matches: 10. The germline CDR1 and CDR2 sequences are DFQATT and SNEGSKA (reference sequence). CDR3 DNA sequence: TGCAGTGCCCCTCCGGGGAGCGGGAGGACCGGGGAGCTGTTTTTT. Translation: CSAPPGSGRTGELFF.